The 16 T cell receptor beta chains given below trace back to one sample, sequenced in a study of PD-L1 blockade in urothelial cancer. The assay was immunoSEQ multiplex PCR, and TCRdb's table has in-frame clones only and misses some. The sample includes more than 45,000 clones, around 88% of them seen just once. The specimen was PBMCs, collected around atezolizumab (anti-PD-L1) treatment. These receptors all come from a man older than 75 with urothelial cancer.

V usage is TRBV5-1 and J usage is TRBJ2-2; a possible D gene is TRBD1 (5 bases). The V gene's germline CDR1 is SGHRS and CDR2 YFSETQ. Trimming took 0 bases from V and 7 from J, leaving 19 bases between them. CDR3 length: 17 amino acids. The CDR3 coding sequence is TGCGCCAGCAGCTTGGCCTTTGGGCAGGGTAGCCACGGGGAGCTGTTTTTT. This codes for CASSLAFGQGSHGELFF. Complete variable domain (other parts from reference TRBV5-1 and TRBJ2-2): KAGVTQTPRYLIKTRGQQVTLSCSPISGHRSVSWYQQTPGQGLQFLFEYFSETQRNKGNFPGRFSGRQFSNSRSEMNVSTLELGDSALYLCASSLAFGQGSHGELFFGEGSRLTVL.

V is TRBV5-1 and J is TRBJ1-1; 7 positions agree with TRBD1. Trimming took 0 bases from V and 3 from J; bases not matched to a gene: 5. Germline V gene lookup returns CDR1 SGHRS and CDR2 YFSETQ. The CDR3 is 15 residues long. The CDR3 DNA sequence: TGCGCCAGCAGCTTGGCTGGCCAGGGGGACACTGAAGCTTTCTTT. Its protein product is CASSLAGQGDTEAFF. Supplemented by reference TRBV5-1 and TRBJ1-1, the full variable domain reads KAGVTQTPRYLIKTRGQQVTLSCSPISGHRSVSWYQQTPGQGLQFLFEYFSETQRNKGNFPGRFSGRQFSNSRSEMNVSTLELGDSALYLCASSLAGQGDTEAFFGQGTRLTVV.

V and J are TRBV10-2 and TRBJ2-3; 7 nucleotides line up with TRBD2. This CDR3 has 17 residues. CDR1 is WSHSY, CDR2 SAAADI, per germline. Losses at the gene ends were 6 bases for V and 1 base for J; bases not matched to a gene: 13. CDR3 sequence reads: CASRGQKPGGGTDTQYF. CDR3 coding DNA: TGCGCCAGCAGGGGCCAAAAACCGGGGGGTGGCACAGATACGCAGTATTTT.

The rearrangement joins TRBV27 to TRBJ2-2, with D hard to call. Per the germline V gene, CDR1 is MNHEY and CDR2 is SMNVEV (reference sequence). With 4 bases removed from V and 7 bases from J, the gap between germline ends came to 16 bases. CDR3 length: 15 residues. The CDR3 sequence: CASSSPMLSGGELFF. Here the CDR3 DNA reads TGTGCCAGCAGTTCCCCGATGTTGAGTGGCGGGGAGCTGTTTTTT.

V and J are TRBV18 and TRBJ2-1, with D tentatively TRBD2 (7 bases). The CDR3 covers 16 residues. Trimming shortened V by 1 base and J by 1 base, and 11 bases separated the two germline ends. Looked up from germline, CDR1 is KGHSH and CDR2 is LQKENI. This CDR3 is CASSPQGGSSYNEQFF. The CDR3 bases are TGTGCCAGCTCACCACAGGGGGGGTCATCCTACAATGAGCAGTTCTTC.

This chain connects TRBV28 to TRBJ1-2; 8 nucleotides align to TRBD1. This CDR3 has 14 residues. V gave up 6 bases and J gave up 5 bases; unmatched junction bases: 8. CDR1 is MDHEN, CDR2 SYDVKM, per germline. The CDR3 is CASRRSGGSYGYTF. CDR3 DNA: TGTGCCAGCAGGCGTTCAGGGGGCTCTTATGGCTACACCTTC.

The rearrangement uses TRBV11-2 and TRBJ2-2; TRBD2 aligns across 8 bases. Trimming at V came to 2 bases and at J to 2 bases, leaving 4 bases not matched to a gene. Germline V gives CDR1 SGHAT, CDR2 FQNNGV. This CDR3 is 16 amino acids long. Here the CDR3 DNA reads TGTGCCAGCAGCTTAAAACTAGCGGTAAACACCGGGGAGCTGTTTTTT. It specifies CASSLKLAVNTGELFF.

The chain combines TRBV7-8 with TRBJ2-5; the match to TRBD2 covers 9 bases. The CDR3 is 14 amino acids. J was trimmed by 4 bases and V by 5 bases; bases with no gene match: 5. CDR1 SGHVS and CDR2 FQNEAQ come from the germline V gene. In DNA form, the CDR3 reads TGTGCCAGCAGCCGCGGGGGGGGGTTAGAGACCCAGTACTTC. This encodes CASSRGGGLETQYF.

The chain has TRBV27 and TRBJ2-7, with 12 bases fitting TRBD2. The V segment lost 6 bases and the J segment 2 bases; nucleotides outside the gene matches: 5. The germline V gene encodes CDR1 MNHEY and CDR2 SMNVEV (reference sequence). The CDR3 runs 15 residues. Here the CDR3 reads CASRIGLAGTYEQYF. Here the CDR3 DNA reads TGTGCCAGCAGAATCGGACTAGCGGGGACCTACGAGCAGTACTTC.

This chain uses TRBV29-1 with TRBJ2-7, with a possible D match to TRBD1 (5 bases). The CDR3 is 12 amino acids. CDR1 and CDR2 (germline): SQVTM, ANQGSEA. Between the trimmed V and J ends, which lost 5 bases and 2 bases, there was a span of 10 bases. CDR3 region: CSVRQGPYEQYF. The CDR3 coding sequence is TGCAGCGTTCGGCAGGGTCCCTACGAGCAGTACTTC.

The J gene is TRBJ2-1, the V gene TRBV11-3; D is possibly TRBD2 (5 bases). V dropped 1 base and J dropped 8 bases, with 12 bases sitting between them. CDR1 and CDR2 from the germline V gene are SGHNT and YENEEA. This CDR3 comprises 14 residues. The CDR3 protein is CASSLGRASYEQFF. Here the CDR3 DNA reads TGTGCCAGCAGCTTAGGTCGGGCTAGCTATGAGCAGTTCTTC.

The chain uses TRBV14 and TRBJ2-2; D gene unclear. There are 13 residues in the CDR3. CDR1 and CDR2 (germline): SGHDN, FVKESK. The V end was cut by 3 bases, the J end by 5 bases, with 7 bases between. As DNA, the CDR3 is TGTGCCAGCAGCCATCAACGGACCGGGGAGCTGTTTTTT. As protein: CASSHQRTGELFF. Based on the CDR3 plus reference TRBV14 and TRBJ2-2, the full variable domain is EAGVTQFPSHSVIEKGQTVTLRCDPISGHDNLYWYRRVMGKEIKFLLHFVKESKQDESGMPNNRFLAERTGGTYSTLKVQPAELEDSGVYFCASSHQRTGELFFGEGSRLTVL.

The count of this clone is one. This chain links TRBV4-1 with TRBJ2-7, with D tentatively TRBD1 (6 bases). The length of the CDR3 is 15 residues. Looked up from germline, CDR1 is MGHRA and CDR2 is YSYEKL. The germline V and J ends were trimmed by 2 bases and 0 bases, with 11 bases remaining between them. CDR3 loop: CASSQTGFSSYEQYF. The CDR3 nucleotides are TGCGCCAGCAGCCAAACAGGGTTCAGCTCCTACGAGCAGTACTTC.

The chain couples TRBV10-2 to TRBJ2-7; TRBD2 is a possible D gene (7 bases). V was shortened by 8 bases and J by 2 bases, with 19 bases between the two germline ends. This CDR3 region has 15 residues. Looked up from germline, CDR1 is WSHSY and CDR2 is SAAADI. The CDR3 DNA sequence: TGCGCCAGCCGGGTGGGGGGGGCACCTCCCTACGAGCAGTACTTC. Translated, it gives CASRVGGAPPYEQYF.

The chain carries TRBV11-2 and TRBJ2-1; 12 nucleotides match TRBD2. There are 15 residues in the CDR3. Germline CDR1 and CDR2: SGHAT and FQNNGV. Unmatched junction bases numbered 8, after V lost 5 bases and J lost 9 bases. The CDR3 loop reads CASSPRLAGVSEQFF. The CDR3, as DNA: TGTGCCAGCAGCCCCAGACTAGCGGGAGTTAGTGAGCAGTTCTTC. Using reference TRBV11-2 and TRBJ2-1 for the parts outside the CDR3, the full variable domain is EAGVAQSPRYKIIEKRQSVAFWCNPISGHATLYWYQQILGQGPKLLIQFQNNGVVDDSQLPKDRFSAERLKGVDSTLKIQPAKLEDSAVYLCASSPRLAGVSEQFFGPGTRLTVL.

This clone was detected only a few times. This rearrangement joins TRBV5-6 to TRBJ2-7; 10 positions agree with TRBD1. Looked up from germline, CDR1 is SGHDT and CDR2 is YYEEEE. This CDR3 contains 14 residues. Trimming removed 4 bases from V and 2 bases from J; junction bases left unmatched: 3. CDR3 in amino acids: CASSEDRGAYEQYF. CDR3 coding DNA: TGTGCCAGCAGCGAGGACAGGGGGGCCTACGAGCAGTACTTC. Full variable domain (missing parts from reference TRBV5-6 and TRBJ2-7): DAGVTQSPTHLIKTRGQQVTLRCSPKSGHDTVSWYQQALGQGPQFIFQYYEEEERQRGNFPDRFSGHQFPNYSSELNVNALLLGDSALYLCASSEDRGAYEQYFGPGTRLTVT.